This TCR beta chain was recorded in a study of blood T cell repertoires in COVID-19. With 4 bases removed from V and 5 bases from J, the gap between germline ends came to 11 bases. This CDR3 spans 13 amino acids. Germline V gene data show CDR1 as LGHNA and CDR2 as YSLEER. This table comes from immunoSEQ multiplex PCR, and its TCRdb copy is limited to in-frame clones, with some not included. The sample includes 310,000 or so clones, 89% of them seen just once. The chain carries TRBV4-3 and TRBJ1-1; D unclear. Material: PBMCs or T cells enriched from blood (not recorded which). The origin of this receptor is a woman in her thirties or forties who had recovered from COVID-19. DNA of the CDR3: TGCGCCAGCAGCCGACACCCGTGGACTGAAGCTTTCTTT. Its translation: CASSRHPWTEAFF.